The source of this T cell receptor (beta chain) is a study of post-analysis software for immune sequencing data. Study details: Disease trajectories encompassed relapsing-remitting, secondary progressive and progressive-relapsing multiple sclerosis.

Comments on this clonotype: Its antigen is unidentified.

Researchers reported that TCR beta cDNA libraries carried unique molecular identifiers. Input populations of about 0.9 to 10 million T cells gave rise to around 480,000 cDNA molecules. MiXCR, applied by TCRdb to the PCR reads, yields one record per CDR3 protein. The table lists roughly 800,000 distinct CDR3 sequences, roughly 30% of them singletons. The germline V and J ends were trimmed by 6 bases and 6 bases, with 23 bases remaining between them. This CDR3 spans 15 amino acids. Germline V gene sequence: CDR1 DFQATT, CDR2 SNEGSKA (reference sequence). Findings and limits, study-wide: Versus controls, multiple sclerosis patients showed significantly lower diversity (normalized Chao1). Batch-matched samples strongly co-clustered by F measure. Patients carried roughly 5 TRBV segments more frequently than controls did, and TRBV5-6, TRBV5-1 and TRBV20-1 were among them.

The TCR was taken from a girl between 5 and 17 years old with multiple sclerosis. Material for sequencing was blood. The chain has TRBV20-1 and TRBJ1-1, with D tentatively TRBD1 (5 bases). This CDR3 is CSAGGRRGEGPEAFF. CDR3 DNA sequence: TGCAGTGCCGGGGGGAGGAGGGGAGAGGGCCCTGAAGCTTTCTTT.